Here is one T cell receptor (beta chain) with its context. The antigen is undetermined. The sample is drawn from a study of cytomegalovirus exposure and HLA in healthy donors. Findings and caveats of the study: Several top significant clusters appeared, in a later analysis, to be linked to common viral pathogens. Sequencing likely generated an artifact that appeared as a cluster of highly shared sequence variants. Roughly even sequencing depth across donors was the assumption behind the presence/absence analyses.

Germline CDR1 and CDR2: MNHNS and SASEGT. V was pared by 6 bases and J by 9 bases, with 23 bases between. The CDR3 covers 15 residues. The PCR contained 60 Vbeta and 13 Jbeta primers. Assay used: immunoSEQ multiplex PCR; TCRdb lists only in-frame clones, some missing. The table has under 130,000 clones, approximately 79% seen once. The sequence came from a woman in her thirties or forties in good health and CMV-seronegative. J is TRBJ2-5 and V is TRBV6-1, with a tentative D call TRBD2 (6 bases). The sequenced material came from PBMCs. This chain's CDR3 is CASSLTDDSWGAQYF. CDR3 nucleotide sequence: TGTGCCAGCAGCCTGACAGACGACAGCTGGGGGGCCCAGTACTTC.